The next 25 T cell receptor beta chains were all read from a single sample in a study of sequential checkpoint blockade in melanoma. This sample's treatment: randomized to nivolumab then ipilimumab (arm A) or the reverse (arm B). TCRdb's table, derived via immunoSEQ multiplex PCR, lists solely in-frame clones and lacks some. This table has fewer than 40,000 clones, approximately 90% appearing once. The specimen was CD8+ T cells sorted from blood (inferred from file names), collected from a patient given nivolumab and ipilimumab in sequence. The receptor set was obtained from a human donor with melanoma.

This rearrangement joins TRBV12-5 to TRBJ2-2; 10 bases line up with TRBD2. CDR1 and CDR2 from the germline V gene are LGHNT and FRNRAP. V shed 5 bases and J 4 bases; nucleotides not matched to a gene: 7. The CDR3 runs 16 residues. CDR3 DNA sequence: TGTGCTAGTGGTCCGGGACTAGCGCTTAGCACCGGGGAGCTGTTTTTT. Translated, it gives CASGPGLALSTGELFF.

This chain joins TRBV5-6 and TRBJ2-2; D remains unclear. Germline-derived CDR1 and CDR2 are SGHDT and YYEEEE. This CDR3 has 13 amino acids. Trimming stripped 0 bases from V and 7 bases from J, with 7 bases between. The CDR3 protein is CASSLERFGELFF. DNA for the CDR3: TGTGCCAGCAGCTTGGAGAGGTTCGGGGAGCTGTTTTTT.

The V call is TRBV2, the J call TRBJ1-2, with D possibly TRBD1 on 6 matching bases. Germline CDR1 and CDR2: SNHLY and FYNNEI. CDR3 length equals 16 residues. V dropped 3 bases and J dropped 4 bases, with 18 bases sitting between them. This chain's CDR3 is CASSESPAGDIYGYTF. In DNA, the CDR3 is TGTGCCAGCAGTGAGAGTCCGGCAGGGGATATCTATGGCTACACCTTC.

V is TRBV7-9 and J is TRBJ2-7; 7 bases match TRBD2. Germline assignment: CDR1 SEHNR and CDR2 FQNEAQ (reference sequence). Trimming took 4 bases from V and 3 from J; bases not matched to a gene: 6. The CDR3 spans 14 residues. The CDR3 DNA reads TGTGCCAGCAGCTCGGGACTAACCCTCTACGAGCAGTACTTC. Its protein product is CASSSGLTLYEQYF.

This clone showed up just a few times. The chain combines TRBV7-9 with TRBJ1-3; 9 bases are a match to TRBD1. The CDR3 spans 17 residues. After removal of 5 bases from V and 0 bases from J, the junction contained 8 bases not matched to a gene. CDR1 is SEHNR, CDR2 FQNEAQ, per germline (reference sequence). For the CDR3, the DNA is TGTGCCAGCAGCCCCGAAGGGACAGGGCGCTCTGGAAACACCATATATTTT. Encoded protein: CASSPEGTGRSGNTIYF.

This chain uses TRBV4-1 with TRBJ2-7; weak D call: TRBD2 (6 bases). Germline lookup yields CDR1 MGHRA and CDR2 YSYEKL. V was shortened by 2 bases and J by 4 bases, with 15 bases between the two germline ends. CDR3 length: 15 residues. This CDR3 is CASSQPEVGGYEQYF. For the CDR3, the DNA is TGCGCCAGCAGCCAACCCGAGGTCGGAGGGTACGAGCAGTACTTC.

The chain links TRBV29-1 to TRBJ2-1; D call uncertain. CDR3 size: 15 residues. CDR1 and CDR2 (germline): SQVTM, ANQGSEA. The V gene lost 7 bases and the J gene lost 0 bases, with 16 bases spanning the gap. The CDR3 region is CSAPSPRSSYNEQFF. The CDR3 nucleotides read TGCAGCGCCCCTAGTCCACGGAGCTCCTACAATGAGCAGTTCTTC.

This chain links TRBV6-5 with TRBJ2-1, with 12 bases that match TRBD2. The CDR3 totals 14 residues. With V trimmed by 2 bases and J by 8 bases, 1 base remained unmatched. Germline-derived CDR1 and CDR2 are MNHEY and SVGAGI. CDR3 DNA sequence: TGTGCCAGCAGTTACGCTAGCGGGAGGGATGAGCAGTTCTTC. It translates to CASSYASGRDEQFF.

V usage is TRBV27 and J usage is TRBJ2-2; TRBD2 matches at 7 bases. CDR3 length: 16 amino acids. V shed 3 bases and J 2 bases; nucleotides not matched to a gene: 6. Germline lookup yields CDR1 MNHEY and CDR2 SMNVEV (reference sequence). CDR3 residues: CASSFTLAENTGELFF. In nucleotides, the CDR3 is TGTGCCAGCAGTTTTACCCTAGCGGAAAACACCGGGGAGCTGTTTTTT.

The genes are TRBV6-5 and TRBJ1-5, with unresolved D. Germline lookup yields CDR1 MNHEY and CDR2 SVGAGI. The CDR3 covers 15 residues. Trimming removed 2 bases from V and 0 bases from J, with 8 bases in between. CDR3 loop: CASSYGPYSNQPQHF. The CDR3 DNA sequence: TGTGCCAGCAGTTACGGGCCTTATAGCAATCAGCCCCAGCATTTT.

The rearrangement links TRBV9 to TRBJ2-1, with D possibly being TRBD2 (5 bases). V was pared by 0 bases and J by 0 bases, with 7 bases between. Germline lookup yields CDR1 SGDLS and CDR2 YYNGEE. The CDR3 has 15 amino acids. The DNA for the CDR3 is TGTGCCAGCAGCGTAGCAGGAGGCTCCTACAATGAGCAGTTCTTC. The encoded protein is CASSVAGGSYNEQFF.

The chain joins TRBV23-1 to TRBJ2-7; 8 bases are shared with TRBD1. TRBV23-1 is designated an ORF whose function remains uncertain. Trimming removed 7 bases from V and 1 base from J; junction bases left unmatched: 18. The CDR3 is 18 amino acids. DNA for the CDR3: TGCGCCAGCACCCAGTCCCCTCCTTCCGGGACAGGTTCCTACGAGCAGTACGTC. The encoded protein is CASTQSPPSGTGSYEQYV.

The chain is built from TRBV5-1 and TRBJ2-7; no reliable D call. The CDR3 has 13 residues. Per germline, CDR1 SGHRS and CDR2 YFSETQ. V lost 4 bases, J lost 3 bases, and 11 bases lay in between. The CDR3 is CASSRHAFYEQYF. The DNA of the CDR3 is TGCGCCAGCAGCCGACATGCATTCTACGAGCAGTACTTC. Full variable domain (outside the CDR3, taken from reference TRBV5-1 and TRBJ2-7): KAGVTQTPRYLIKTRGQQVTLSCSPISGHRSVSWYQQTPGQGLQFLFEYFSETQRNKGNFPGRFSGRQFSNSRSEMNVSTLELGDSALYLCASSRHAFYEQYFGPGTRLTVT.

The rearrangement uses TRBV27 and TRBJ2-7; 8 nucleotides agree with TRBD2. After removal of 5 bases from V and 7 bases from J, the junction contained 10 bases not matched to a gene. The CDR3 is 14 amino acids. Germline values: CDR1 MNHEY, CDR2 SMNVEV (reference sequence). Here the CDR3 DNA reads TGTGCCAGCAGTGAAGCGGGGGAGTTCAGGGAGCAGTACTTC. Translating it yields CASSEAGEFREQYF.

CDR3 DNA sequence: TGTGCCAGCAGCCCACAAACAGGGTTCAGCTCTGGAAACACCATATATTTT. Protein product: CASSPQTGFSSGNTIYF. This chain joins TRBV7-9 and TRBJ1-3; tentative D call: TRBD1 (6 bases). The CDR3 length is 17 residues. Between the trimmed V and J ends, which lost 5 bases and 0 bases, there was a span of 17 bases. The germline gives CDR1 SEHNR, CDR2 FQNEAQ (reference sequence).

This sequence joins TRBV27 and TRBJ1-1; tentative D call: TRBD1 (5 bases). Germline CDR1 reads MNHEY; CDR2 reads SMNVEV (reference sequence). This CDR3 comprises 15 residues. Trimming took 4 bases from V and 10 from J, leaving 22 bases between them. CDR3 amino acids: CASSSPLGRDSTAFF. For the CDR3, the DNA is TGTGCCAGCAGTTCCCCCCTCGGCAGGGATTCCACAGCTTTCTTT.

CDR3 loop: CASSLEVGLAAYEQYF. CDR3 coding DNA: TGTGCCAGCAGCTTAGAGGTGGGACTAGCGGCCTACGAGCAGTACTTC. The rearrangement joins TRBV11-2 to TRBJ2-7, with 11 positions matching TRBD2. This CDR3 is 16 amino acids long. Unmatched junction bases numbered 3, after V lost 0 bases and J lost 2 bases. The germline CDR1 and CDR2 sequences are SGHAT and FQNNGV.

V gene TRBV2 combines with J gene TRBJ2-7; tentative D call: TRBD1 (6 bases). V gave up 5 bases and J gave up 5 bases, with 16 bases separating them. Germline assignment: CDR1 SNHLY and CDR2 FYNNEI. The CDR3 is made up of 14 amino acids. The DNA for the CDR3 is TGTGCCAGCAGTCCGGGACAAAAGGTCCACGAGCAGTACTTC. It is translated as CASSPGQKVHEQYF.

The rearrangement uses TRBV2 and TRBJ2-7; weak D call: TRBD2 (6 bases). The length of the CDR3 is 12 residues. Trimming left V 7 bases short and J 2 bases short, with 9 bases between. CDR1 SNHLY and CDR2 FYNNEI come from the germline V gene. In nucleotides, the CDR3 is TGTGCCAGCACGGGAGCCCCCTACGAGCAGTACGTC. This codes for CASTGAPYEQYV.

The chain employs TRBV27 and TRBJ2-3; 7 bases are a match to TRBD1. With 3 bases clipped from V and 5 bases from J, the junction kept 8 bases outside the gene matches. The CDR3 runs 15 residues. Germline CDR1 is MNHEY and CDR2 is SMNVEV (reference sequence). The CDR3 here is CASSFTGEGGDTQYF. CDR3 coding DNA: TGTGCCAGCAGTTTTACAGGGGAAGGGGGAGATACGCAGTATTTT.

In DNA, the CDR3 is TGTGCCAGCAGGCCCCCCGCACCGGGACAGGGTAACACCGGGGAGCTGTTTTTT. Protein product: CASRPPAPGQGNTGELFF. V usage is TRBV28 and J usage is TRBJ2-2; 9 nucleotides line up with TRBD1. CDR1 and CDR2 from the germline V gene are MDHEN and SYDVKM. There are 18 residues in the CDR3. V lost 6 bases and J lost 2; bases outside the gene matches: 13.

This clone has just one count. V gene TRBV7-2 combines with J gene TRBJ2-1; D call uncertain. Germline-derived CDR1 and CDR2 are SGHTA and FQGNSA. The germline V and J ends were trimmed by 3 bases and 4 bases, with 10 bases remaining between them. The CDR3 consists of 14 residues. CDR3 in DNA: TGTGCCAGCAGCTTGTTAACAGAGTACAATGAGCAGTTCTTC. This translates into CASSLLTEYNEQFF.

This clone was found a few times. This chain uses TRBV5-4 with TRBJ2-2, with D possibly TRBD2 on 7 matching bases. V lost 6 bases to trimming and J lost 4 bases, with 19 bases between them. CDR1 and CDR2 from the germline V gene are SGHNT and YYREEE (reference sequence). This CDR3 is built from 16 residues. As DNA, the CDR3 is TGTGCCAGCACCATCTTAGGGGGGGGACGCACCGGGGAGCTGTTTTTT. Translation gives CASTILGGGRTGELFF.

This rearrangement joins TRBV4-1 to TRBJ2-7; 12 bases are shared with TRBD2. CDR1 and CDR2 (germline): MGHRA, YSYEKL. The trim removed 2 bases at V and 6 bases at J, leaving 5 bases unmatched. The CDR3 sequence is 15 residues long. The CDR3 region is CASSQTSGGPSEQYF. The DNA of the CDR3 is TGCGCCAGCAGCCAAACTAGCGGGGGGCCTAGCGAGCAGTACTTC.

With respect to this clone: Other DNA sequences of this sample code for an identical CDR3. This chain connects TRBV29-1 to TRBJ1-3; D is possibly TRBD1 (5 bases). The V end was cut by 6 bases, the J end by 2 bases, with 14 bases between. The CDR3 contains 14 residues. CDR1 and CDR2 (germline): SQVTM, ANQGSEA. DNA of the CDR3: TGCAGCGTAGAGCAGGGCAGAGCTGGAAACACCATATATTTT. This encodes CSVEQGRAGNTIYF.